This T cell receptor beta chain was documented in a study of metastatic and nonmetastatic thyroid tumors. Across the study: Repertoires from malignant and benign thyroid patients were compared across blood and tumor or nodule tissue.

In its sample, this clone ranks as medium-sized. What it binds is unknown. Per the original data handling: The study built a papillary thyroid cancer distant-metastasis classifier from CDR3 differences across clinicopathological groups. TCRdb reprocessed the PCR reads via MiXCR. The V and J calls shown here were made by TCRdb, not taken from the authors' results. The repertoire holds roughly 18,000 clones, with approximately 35% as singletons. There were no patients who had received any treatment before thyroid surgery. Germline-derived CDR1 and CDR2 are KGHSH and LQKENI. CDR3 length: 17 amino acids. The V end lost 5 bases, the J end lost 0 bases, and 19 bases lay between the germline ends. General study findings and limits: TCR beta diversity was reportedly significantly higher in malignant thyroid tumors than benign nodules, in blood and tumor.

The chain carries TRBV18 and TRBJ1-2, with D possibly matching TRBD1 (6 bases). The TCR originated in a male donor with papillary thyroid cancer or a benign thyroid nodule (not recorded which). Some clones in this sample may be carry-over from other donors' samples. Sequencing used tumor tissue. As DNA, the CDR3 is TGTGCCAGCTCAATCCGGGACAAGGCTGACACTAACTATGGCTACACCTTC. Amino acids: CASSIRDKADTNYGYTF.